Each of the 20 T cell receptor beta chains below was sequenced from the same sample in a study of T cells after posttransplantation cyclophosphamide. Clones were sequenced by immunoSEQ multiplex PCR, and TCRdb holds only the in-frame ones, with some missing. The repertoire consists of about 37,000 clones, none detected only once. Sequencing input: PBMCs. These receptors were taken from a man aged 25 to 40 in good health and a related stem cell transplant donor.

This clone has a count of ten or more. CDR3 sequence (DNA): TGCGCCAGCAGTGAACGGTCGGGGATGAACACTGAAGCTTTCTTT. This sequence encodes CASSERSGMNTEAFF. This rearrangement joins TRBV10-1 to TRBJ1-1; no definite D call. The CDR3 has 15 residues. Trimming took off 3 bases at V and 0 bases at J, with 11 bases between the two ends. Germline CDR1 and CDR2: WNHNN and SYGVQD (reference sequence).

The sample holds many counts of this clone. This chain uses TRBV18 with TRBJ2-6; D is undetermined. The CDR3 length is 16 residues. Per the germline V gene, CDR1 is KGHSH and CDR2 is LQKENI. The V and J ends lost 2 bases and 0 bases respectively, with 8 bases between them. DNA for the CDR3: TGTGCCAGCTCACCAAGGGTCGGCTCTGGGGCCAACGTCCTGACTTTC. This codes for CASSPRVGSGANVLTF.

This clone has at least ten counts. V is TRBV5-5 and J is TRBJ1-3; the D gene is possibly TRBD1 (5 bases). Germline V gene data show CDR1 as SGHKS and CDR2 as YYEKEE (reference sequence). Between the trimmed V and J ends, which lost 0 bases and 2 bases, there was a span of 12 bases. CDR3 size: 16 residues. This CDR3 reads CASSLDLQGTGNTIYF. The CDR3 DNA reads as TGTGCCAGCAGCTTGGATCTCCAGGGTACTGGAAACACCATATATTTT.

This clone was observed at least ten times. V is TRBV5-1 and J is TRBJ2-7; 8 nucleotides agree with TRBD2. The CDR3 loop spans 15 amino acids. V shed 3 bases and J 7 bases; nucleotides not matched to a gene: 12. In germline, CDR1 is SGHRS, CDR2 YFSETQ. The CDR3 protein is CASSSTGSGGGEQYF. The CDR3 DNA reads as TGCGCCAGCAGCTCTACCGGGAGTGGCGGGGGGGAGCAGTACTTC.

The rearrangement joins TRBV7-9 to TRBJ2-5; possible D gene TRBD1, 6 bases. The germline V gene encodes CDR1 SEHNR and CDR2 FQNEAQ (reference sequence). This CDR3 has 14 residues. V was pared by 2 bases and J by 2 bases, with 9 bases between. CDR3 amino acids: CASSLRGYQETQYF. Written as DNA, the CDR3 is TGTGCCAGCAGCTTAAGGGGGTATCAAGAGACCCAGTACTTC.

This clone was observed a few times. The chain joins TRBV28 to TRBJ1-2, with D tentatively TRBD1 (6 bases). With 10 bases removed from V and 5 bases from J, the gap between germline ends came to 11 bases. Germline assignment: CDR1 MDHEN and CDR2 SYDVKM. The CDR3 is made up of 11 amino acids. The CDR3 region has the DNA TGTGCCACATCCGGACAGTATGGCTACACCTTC. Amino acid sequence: CATSGQYGYTF.

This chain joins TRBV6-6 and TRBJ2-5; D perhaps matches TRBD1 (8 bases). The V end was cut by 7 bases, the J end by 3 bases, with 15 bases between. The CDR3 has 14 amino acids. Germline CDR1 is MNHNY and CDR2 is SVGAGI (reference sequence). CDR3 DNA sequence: TGTGCCAGCACCTACAGGGGGGGAAAAGAGACCCAGTACTTC. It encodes CASTYRGGKETQYF.

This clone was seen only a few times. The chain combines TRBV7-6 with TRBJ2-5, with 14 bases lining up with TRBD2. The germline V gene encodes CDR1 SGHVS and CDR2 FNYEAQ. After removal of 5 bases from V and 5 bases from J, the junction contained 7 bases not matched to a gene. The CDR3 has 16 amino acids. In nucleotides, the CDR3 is TGTGCCAGCAGCCTTGGGACTAGCGGGGGAGGGGAGACCCAGTACTTC. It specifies CASSLGTSGGGETQYF.

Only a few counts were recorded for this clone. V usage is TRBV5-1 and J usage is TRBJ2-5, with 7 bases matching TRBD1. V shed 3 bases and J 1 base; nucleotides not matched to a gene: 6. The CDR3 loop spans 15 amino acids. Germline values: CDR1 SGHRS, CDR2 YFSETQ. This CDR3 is CASSSGQVSQETQYF. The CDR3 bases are TGCGCCAGCAGCTCTGGACAGGTCAGCCAAGAGACCCAGTACTTC.

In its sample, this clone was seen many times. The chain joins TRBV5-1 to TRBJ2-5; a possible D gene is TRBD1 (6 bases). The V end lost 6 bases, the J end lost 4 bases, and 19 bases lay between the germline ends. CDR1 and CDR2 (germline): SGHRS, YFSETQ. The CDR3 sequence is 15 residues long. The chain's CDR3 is CASNPSQGIGETQYF. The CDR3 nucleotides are TGCGCCAGCAACCCGAGCCAGGGGATTGGAGAGACCCAGTACTTC.

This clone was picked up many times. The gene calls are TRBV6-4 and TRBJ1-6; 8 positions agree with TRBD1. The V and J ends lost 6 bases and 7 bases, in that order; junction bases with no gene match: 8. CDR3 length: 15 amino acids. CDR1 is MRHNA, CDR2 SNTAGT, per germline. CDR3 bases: TGTGCCAGCAGGCCACAGGGGGACGGGAATTCACCCCTCCACTTT. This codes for CASRPQGDGNSPLHF.

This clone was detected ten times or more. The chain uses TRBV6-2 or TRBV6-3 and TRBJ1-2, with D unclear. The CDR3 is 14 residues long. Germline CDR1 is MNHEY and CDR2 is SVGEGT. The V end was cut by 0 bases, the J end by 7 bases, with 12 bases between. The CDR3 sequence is CASSYSRQAPGYTF. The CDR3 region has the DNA TGTGCCAGCAGTTACTCGAGGCAGGCTCCTGGCTACACCTTC.

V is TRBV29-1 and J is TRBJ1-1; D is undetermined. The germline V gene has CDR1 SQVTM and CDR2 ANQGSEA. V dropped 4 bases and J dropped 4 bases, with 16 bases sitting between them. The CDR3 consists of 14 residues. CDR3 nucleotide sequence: TGCAGCGTTGCCACACCTCCGGCGGGCACTGAAGCTTTCTTT. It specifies CSVATPPAGTEAFF.

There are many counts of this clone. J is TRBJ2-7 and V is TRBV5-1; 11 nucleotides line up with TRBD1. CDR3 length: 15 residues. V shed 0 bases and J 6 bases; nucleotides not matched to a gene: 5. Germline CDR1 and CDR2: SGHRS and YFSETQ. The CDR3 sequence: CASSLVGQGGVEQYF. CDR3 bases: TGCGCCAGCAGCTTGGTGGGACAGGGGGGAGTCGAGCAGTACTTC.

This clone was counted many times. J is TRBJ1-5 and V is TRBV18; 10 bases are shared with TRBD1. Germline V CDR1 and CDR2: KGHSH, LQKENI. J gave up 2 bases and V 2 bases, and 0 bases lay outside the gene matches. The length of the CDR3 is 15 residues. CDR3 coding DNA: TGTGCCAGCTCACCAGGGACAGGGGGCAATCAGCCCCAGCATTTT. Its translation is CASSPGTGGNQPQHF.

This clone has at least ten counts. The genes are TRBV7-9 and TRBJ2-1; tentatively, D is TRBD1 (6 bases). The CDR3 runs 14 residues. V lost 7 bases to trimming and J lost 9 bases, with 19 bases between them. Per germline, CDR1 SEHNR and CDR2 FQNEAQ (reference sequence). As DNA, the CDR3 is TGTGCCAGCAACTTGCATCTGGACAGTTTTGAGCAGTTCTTC. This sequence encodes CASNLHLDSFEQFF.

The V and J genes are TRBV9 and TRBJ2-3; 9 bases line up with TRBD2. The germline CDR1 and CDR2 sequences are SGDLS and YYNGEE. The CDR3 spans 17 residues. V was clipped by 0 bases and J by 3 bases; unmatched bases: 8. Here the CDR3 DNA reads TGTGCCAGCAGCGTAGATATTGGCGGGGGGGCTACAGATACGCAGTATTTT. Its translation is CASSVDIGGGATDTQYF.

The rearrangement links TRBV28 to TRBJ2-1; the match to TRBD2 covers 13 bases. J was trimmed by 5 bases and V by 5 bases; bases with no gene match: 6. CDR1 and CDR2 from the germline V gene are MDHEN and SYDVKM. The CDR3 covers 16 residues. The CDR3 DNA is TGTGCCAGCAGTGCCCGACTAGCGGGGGGAAACAATGAGCAGTTCTTC. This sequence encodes CASSARLAGGNNEQFF. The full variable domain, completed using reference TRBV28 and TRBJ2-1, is DVKVTQSSRYLVKRTGEKVFLECVQDMDHENMFWYRQDPGLGLRLIYFSYDVKMKEKGDIPEGYSVSREKKERFSLILESASTNQTSMYLCASSARLAGGNNEQFFGPGTRLTVL.

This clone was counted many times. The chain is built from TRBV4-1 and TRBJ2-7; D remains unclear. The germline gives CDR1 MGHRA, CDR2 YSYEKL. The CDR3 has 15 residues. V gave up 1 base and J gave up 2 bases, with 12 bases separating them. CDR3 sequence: CASSQGPLQTYEQYF. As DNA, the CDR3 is TGCGCCAGCAGCCAAGGCCCCCTACAGACCTACGAGCAGTACTTC.

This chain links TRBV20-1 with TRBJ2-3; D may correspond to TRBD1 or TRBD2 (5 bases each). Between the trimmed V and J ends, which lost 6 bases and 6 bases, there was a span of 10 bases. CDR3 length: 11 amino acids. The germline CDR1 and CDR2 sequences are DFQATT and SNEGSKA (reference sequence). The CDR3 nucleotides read TGCAGTGCCAACGAGGGGGATACGCAGTATTTT. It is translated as CSANEGDTQYF.